The entry below describes one TCR beta chain. This specimen comes from a study of blood T cell repertoires in COVID-19. Study details: Acute and convalescent COVID-19 samples came from the United States, Italy and Spain. From T cells, B-cell-depleted T cells, or PBMCs came the material, which was cDNA or gDNA.

Authors' methods: Estimation of nucleated cell counts relied on the amplification of reference gene primers. Profiling relied on immunoSEQ multiplex PCR, and the TCRdb table lists in-frame clones only, not all of them. V and J calls and clone size are copied from that table; D and trimming were computed from the DNA. The sample records about 47,000 clones, under 85% being singletons. CDR1 is MNHEY, CDR2 SMNVEV, per germline (reference sequence). The CDR3 loop spans 14 amino acids. V dropped 8 bases and J dropped 4 bases, with 14 bases sitting between them. The sequenced sample consisted of peripheral blood. The sequence was obtained from a man in his sixties with acute or convalescent COVID-19. This chain joins TRBV27 and TRBJ1-4, with a weak D call TRBD1 (6 bases). Here the CDR3 DNA reads TGTGCCAGCGGCTCAGGGGCCGGTAATGAAAAACTGTTTTTT. Protein sequence: CASGSGAGNEKLFF.